The 3 T cell receptor beta chains given below trace back to one sample, sequenced in a study of vaccination and CD4 T cells after COVID-19. Antigen specificity for these receptors is unknown. At the Johns Hopkins FTIC core, DNA taken from cultured CD4+ T cells was sequenced by way of the Oncomine TCR Beta short-read assay. TCRdb re-called the PCR reads with MiXCR, one entry per CDR3 protein. The sample lists about 12,000 distinct CDR3 sequences; approximately 60% were seen once. Stated treatment: approximately 9-day PBMC culture with coronavirus spike peptide pools or control peptides (ViraFEST assay). The sequenced material came from CD4+ T cells from blood, cultured in vitro. The origin of the receptors is a human donor who had recovered from COVID-19.

This clonotype has only a few counts. V and J are TRBV6-4 and TRBJ2-2; the match to TRBD2 covers 7 bases. The germline V gene has CDR1 MRHNA and CDR2 SNTAGT. The length of the CDR3 is 13 residues. V gave up 3 bases and J gave up 5 bases; unmatched junction bases: 0. The CDR3, as DNA: TGTGCCAGCAGTGAGCGGGAGACCGGGGAGCTGTTTTTT. Encoded protein: CASSERETGELFF.

This sequence joins TRBV27 and TRBJ1-6, with TRBD1 identical over 7 bases. V was clipped by 5 bases and J by 8 bases; unmatched bases: 6. Germline CDR1 is MNHEY and CDR2 is SMNVEV (reference sequence). This CDR3 is built from 14 residues. The CDR3 here is CASSQTGWDSPLHF. Written as DNA, the CDR3 is TGTGCCAGCAGTCAGACAGGGTGGGATTCACCCCTCCACTTT.

The chain couples TRBV20-1 to TRBJ2-1, with 13 bases that match TRBD2. This CDR3 is built from 13 residues. Looked up from germline, CDR1 is DFQATT and CDR2 is SNEGSKA (reference sequence). Trimming cost V 5 bases and J 7 bases; bases outside gene matches: 2. CDR3 amino acids: CSAGGLAGNEQFF. The CDR3 coding sequence is TGCAGTGCTGGGGGACTAGCGGGAAATGAGCAGTTCTTC.